The rows below give T cell receptor beta chains drawn from one sample of a study of shared clonotypes between healthy human individuals. Sequencing was performed with immunoSEQ multiplex PCR; in TCRdb, only in-frame clones are kept and a portion is missing. This table has 450,000 to 500,000 clones, almost 80% appearing once. Sequenced: PBMCs. These receptors were obtained from a woman aged 40 to 50 in good health. Some clones in this sample may be carry-over from other donors' samples. CDR3s include the opening cysteine and the closing phenylalanine or tryptophan. The D gene is left open where the match is weak. Size is omitted from some rows. Given values are once, few, many or a class for expanded clones.

j_gene	abundance	v_gene	d_gene	CDR3nt	CDR3aa
TRBJ2-5	.	TRBV9	.	TGTGCCAGCAGCGGGAGAGACGAAGAGACCCAGTACTTC	CASSGRDEETQYF
TRBJ2-7	.	TRBV19	TRBD1	TGTGCCAGTAGTCCCACACCGGGACAGGGCCACTACGAGCAGTACTTC	CASSPTPGQGHYEQYF
TRBJ1-3	.	TRBV6-5	.	TGTGCCAGCAGTTATTCCCGGGACGGTGGGAACACCATATATTTT	CASSYSRDGGNTIYF
TRBJ2-1	.	TRBV28	.	TGTGCCAGCAGTTGGGGGACGAATGAGCAGTTCTTC	CASSWGTNEQFF
TRBJ2-3	.	TRBV29-1	.	TGCGGAGGGACGAGCACAGATACGCAGTATTTT	CGGTSTDTQYF
TRBJ1-2	.	TRBV7-8	.	TGTGCCAGCACCCTAGTGGGAGGGGCAAACTATGGCTACACCTTC	CASTLVGGANYGYTF
TRBJ1-2	.	TRBV11-2	TRBD1	TGTGCCAGCAGCCCCGTTTCCCAGGGGGCGGAGTATGGCTACACCTTC	CASSPVSQGAEYGYTF
TRBJ2-7	.	TRBV7-9	.	TGTGCCAGCAGCTTAGCCGCAGGGGATGAGCAGTACTTC	CASSLAAGDEQYF
TRBJ1-1	.	TRBV7-9	.	TGTGCCAGCAGCTTAGAAGGGTCGGGCACTGAAGCTTTCTTT	CASSLEGSGTEAFF
TRBJ2-5	.	TRBV10-3	TRBD2	TGTGCCGTCAGGGGACTAGCGGGAGCCGGTGAGACCCAGTACTTC	CAVRGLAGAGETQYF
TRBJ1-3	few	TRBV11-2	.	TGTGCCAGCAGCTTCGGCGGGTCTGGAAACACCATATATTTT	CASSFGGSGNTIYF
TRBJ2-7	.	TRBV10-2	.	TGCGCCAGCAGCGCGCACCCCGGCGACAGGTACGAGCAGTACTTC	CASSAHPGDRYEQYF
TRBJ1-2	.	TRBV5-6	TRBD1	TGTGCCAGCAGACATAGGGGGACAGGGGACTATGGCTACACCTTC	CASRHRGTGDYGYTF
TRBJ1-4	.	TRBV5-1	TRBD1	TGCGCCAGCAGCTCCAGGACAGGGGATACTGAAAAACTGTTTTTT	CASSSRTGDTEKLFF
TRBJ2-7	.	TRBV28	.	TGTGCCACCGGTGGGTTCGAGCAGTACTTC	CATGGFEQYF
TRBJ1-1	few	TRBV14	.	TGTGCCAGCAGCCAGGGCATCAGGACTGAAGCTTTCTTT	CASSQGIRTEAFF
TRBJ1-3	.	TRBV6-5	.	TGTGCCGCTGCCAGTACGCTTGGAAACACCATATATTTT	CAAASTLGNTIYF
TRBJ2-7	.	TRBV7-9	TRBD1	TGTGCCAGCAGCACACAGGGGGACGAGCAGTACTTC	CASSTQGDEQYF
TRBJ1-4	.	TRBV5-4	TRBD1	TGTGCCAGCAGCCGGGACAGCCTTAATGAAAAACTGTTTTTT	CASSRDSLNEKLFF
TRBJ2-3	.	TRBV19	.	TGTGCCAGTAGTATAGGACCTCTTCCAGATACGCAGTATTTT	CASSIGPLPDTQYF
TRBJ2-5	.	TRBV7-9	.	TGTGCCAGCAGCTTAGATACGGAGACCCAGTACTTC	CASSLDTETQYF
TRBJ2-7	once	TRBV2	.	TGTGCCAGCAGTGAAGACCGGGGTAGCTCCTACGAGCAGTACTTC	CASSEDRGSSYEQYF
TRBJ1-2	.	TRBV6-6	TRBD1	TGTGCCAGCAGCCACGGACAGGGATATGGCTACACCTTC	CASSHGQGYGYTF
TRBJ2-1	few	TRBV30	.	TGTGCCTGGAATCCAGGGGGGAGCTCCTACAATGAGCAGTTCTTC	CAWNPGGSSYNEQFF
TRBJ2-7	.	TRBV6-1	TRBD2	TGTGCCAGCAGTGAAGCTCTAGCGGGTCCCTACGAGCAGTACTTC	CASSEALAGPYEQYF
TRBJ2-7	.	TRBV30	TRBD2	TGTGCCTGGAGTCGCGGGAGCTCCTACGAGCAGTACTTC	CAWSRGSSYEQYF
TRBJ2-1	.	TRBV27	TRBD2	TGTGCCAGCAGTTTATTTAGCGGGAGGGCCCTTAATGAGCAGTTCTTC	CASSLFSGRALNEQFF
TRBJ1-6	.	TRBV6-6	.	TGTGCCAGCAGTCCCCCAGGGATACTAAATTCACCCCTCCACTTT	CASSPPGILNSPLHF
TRBJ1-3	few	TRBV5-5	.	TGTGCCAGCAGCCCCGGGACGGTGTCTCCTGGAAACACCATATATTTT	CASSPGTVSPGNTIYF
TRBJ2-5	.	TRBV7-2	TRBD2	TGTGCCAGCAGCTTAGCGGGTCTAGCGGGAGTTGGAGAGACCCAGTACTTC	CASSLAGLAGVGETQYF
TRBJ1-1	.	TRBV6-5	TRBD1	TGTGCCAGCAGCGACAGGGTTGAAGCTTTCTTT	CASSDRVEAFF
TRBJ1-1	.	TRBV6-5	.	TGTGCCAGCAGTCTAAGGCAGGTGAACACTGAAGCTTTCTTT	CASSLRQVNTEAFF
TRBJ2-3	.	TRBV6-5	.	TGTGCCAGCAGTTACTCGGATGGCTTTAGCACAGATACGCAGTATTTT	CASSYSDGFSTDTQYF
TRBJ2-6	.	TRBV10-3	.	TGTGCCATCAGTGAGTTCTCTGGGGCCAACGTCCTGACTTTC	CAISEFSGANVLTF
TRBJ1-5	.	TRBV19	TRBD1	TGTGCCAGTAGTAGGCAGGGGGCCAGGGATCAGCCCCAGCATTTT	CASSRQGARDQPQHF
TRBJ1-1	.	TRBV18	.	TGTGCCAGCTCACTTCACACGAACACTGAAGCTTTCTTT	CASSLHTNTEAFF
TRBJ2-5	.	TRBV9	TRBD2	TGTGCCAGCAGCGTAGGGGCGGGAGGAGTGGAGACCCAGTACTTC	CASSVGAGGVETQYF
TRBJ2-1	.	TRBV9	.	TGTGCCAGCAGCCCCACAGGGAGGGAGGGGAGCGATGAGCAGTTCTTC	CASSPTGREGSDEQFF
TRBJ1-1	few	TRBV14	.	TGTGCCAGCAGCCAGGGGAGGGGGACTGAAGCTTTCTTT	CASSQGRGTEAFF